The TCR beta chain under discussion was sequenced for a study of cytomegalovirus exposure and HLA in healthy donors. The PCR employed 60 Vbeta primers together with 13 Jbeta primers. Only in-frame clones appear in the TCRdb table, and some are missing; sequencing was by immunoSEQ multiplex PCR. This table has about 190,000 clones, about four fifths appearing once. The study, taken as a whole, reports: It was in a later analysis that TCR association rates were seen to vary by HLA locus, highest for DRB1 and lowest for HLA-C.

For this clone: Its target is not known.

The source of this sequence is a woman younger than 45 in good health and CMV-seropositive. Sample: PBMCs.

The CDR3 is CASSLRVGTGVYEQYF. CDR3 coding DNA: TGTGCCAGCAGCTTAAGGGTCGGGACAGGGGTGTACGAGCAGTACTTC. V is TRBV11-2 and J is TRBJ2-7; 10 nucleotides agree with TRBD1. CDR1 is SGHAT and CDR2 is FQNNGV in the germline V gene. Germline trimming cut 2 bases from V and 4 bases from J; bases unmatched to any gene: 8. The CDR3 runs 16 residues.